A single sample is the source of the 27 T cell receptor beta chains below, sequenced in a study of blood T cell repertoires in COVID-19. The protocol was immunoSEQ multiplex PCR, while the TCRdb copy is restricted to in-frame clones and leaves out a portion. Here the sample spans about 220,000 clones, about nine tenths being singletons. Material: PBMCs or T cells enriched from blood (not recorded which). These TCRs come from a woman aged 25-40 years with acute COVID-19.

A note on this clone: Sequence at one end of the junction differs from germline and may be a read error. The CDR3, as DNA: TGTGCCAGCAGTCTCGCCGGACAGGGGACTTTT. Its protein product is CASSLAGQGTF. V and J are TRBV12-3 or TRBV12-4 and TRBJ1-3; 9 nucleotides match TRBD1. This CDR3 is 11 amino acids long.

J is TRBJ1-4 and V is TRBV21-1; TRBD1, the table's D call, lacks a check against the DNA. TRBV21-1 is a listed pseudogene. The CDR3 has 15 residues. The chain's CDR3 is CASKGQVHLNEKLFF. In DNA, the CDR3 is TGTGCCAGCAAGGGGCAGGTCCACCTTAATGAAAAACTGTTTTTT.

The chain is built from TRBV3-1 (or the pseudogene TRBV3-2) and TRBJ2-7; 8 bases are shared with TRBD2. Germline V gene sequence: CDR1 LGHDT, CDR2 YNNKEL (reference sequence). V lost 8 bases to trimming and J lost 2 bases; unmatched junction nucleotides: 8. This CDR3 region has 14 residues. The CDR3 DNA follows: TGTGCCAGCGCCCGCTCTAGCGGGCCCTACGAGCAGTACTTC. Its translation: CASARSSGPYEQYF.

The sample holds a few counts of this clone. This chain links TRBV3-1 (or the pseudogene TRBV3-2) with TRBJ1-4; 7 bases are a match to TRBD1. The germline CDR1 and CDR2 sequences are LGHDT and YNNKEL (reference sequence). There are 15 residues in the CDR3. Losses at the gene ends were 2 bases for V and 6 bases for J; bases not matched to a gene: 6. Written as DNA, the CDR3 is TGTGCCAGCAGCCAAAATCCCGGGACAGATGAAAAACTGTTTTTT. Protein product: CASSQNPGTDEKLFF.

The rearrangement uses TRBV10-3 and TRBJ1-5, with D unclear. The V end lost 0 bases, the J end lost 2 bases, and 11 bases lay between the germline ends. The CDR3 length is 16 residues. The germline V gene encodes CDR1 ENHRY and CDR2 SYGVKD. The CDR3 loop reads CAISESMRSGNQPQHF. The CDR3 nucleotides read TGTGCCATCAGTGAGTCGATGCGGTCCGGCAATCAGCCCCAGCATTTT.

The gene calls are TRBV5-6 and TRBJ1-4, with D perhaps TRBD1 (6 bases). The length of the CDR3 is 16 residues. Germline V gene lookup returns CDR1 SGHDT and CDR2 YYEEEE. Trimming took off 4 bases at V and 3 bases at J, with 16 bases between the two ends. CDR3 region: CASSRQDRKPNEKLFF. The CDR3 DNA reads as TGTGCCAGCAGCAGACAGGATCGTAAGCCTAATGAAAAACTGTTTTTT.

V and J are TRBV10-2 and TRBJ1-1; D not certain. Germline V gives CDR1 WSHSY, CDR2 SAAADI. The length of the CDR3 is 13 residues. Trimming removed 6 bases at V and 3 bases at J, with 11 bases between. CDR3 nucleotides: TGCGCCAGCAGGCTGGAGGGAGACACTGAAGCTTTCTTT. Amino acid sequence: CASRLEGDTEAFF.

The rearrangement joins TRBV19 to TRBJ2-1; the match to TRBD1 covers 9 bases. V was clipped by 2 bases and J by 9 bases; unmatched bases: 8. Germline lookup yields CDR1 LNHDA and CDR2 SQIVND (reference sequence). The CDR3 runs to 15 residues. The chain's CDR3 is CASSIQGTGFREQFF. CDR3 in DNA: TGTGCCAGTAGTATACAGGGGACAGGGTTTCGTGAGCAGTTCTTC. Together with reference TRBV19 and TRBJ2-1, the CDR3 gives the full variable domain: DGGITQSPKYLFRKEGQNVTLSCEQNLNHDAMYWYRQDPGQGLRLIYYSQIVNDFQKGDIAEGYSVSREKKESFPLTVTSAQKNPTAFYLCASSIQGTGFREQFFGPGTRLTVL.

The chain carries TRBV29-1 and TRBJ2-7; perhaps TRBD2 as D (5 bases). The V gene's germline CDR1 is SQVTM and CDR2 ANQGSEA. The CDR3 is made up of 15 amino acids. V dropped 5 bases and J dropped 3 bases, with 20 bases sitting between them. The CDR3 reads CSVLTFGKSLYEQYF. CDR3 nucleotides: TGCAGCGTTCTCACCTTCGGGAAGTCTCTCTACGAGCAGTACTTC.

V and J are TRBV11-2 and TRBJ2-1, with no clear D. Germline V gene lookup returns CDR1 SGHAT and CDR2 FQNNGV. V was clipped by 5 bases and J by 0 bases, with 11 bases between them. This CDR3 region has 15 residues. The CDR3 loop is CASSLSPSSYNEQFF. CDR3 nucleotide sequence: TGTGCCAGCAGCCTCTCTCCTAGCTCCTACAATGAGCAGTTCTTC.

This CDR3 reads CASSLIPGEPYEQYF. The CDR3, as DNA: TGTGCCAGCAGTTTAATTCCCGGGGAACCCTACGAGCAGTACTTC. The chain couples TRBV27 to TRBJ2-7, with a possible D match to TRBD2 (5 bases). The CDR3 runs to 15 residues. Germline lookup yields CDR1 MNHEY and CDR2 SMNVEV (reference sequence). Trimming took 2 bases from V and 2 from J, leaving 13 bases between them.

The rearrangement links TRBV20-1 to TRBJ1-2; D not resolved. The CDR3 covers 11 residues. Germline CDR1 is DFQATT and CDR2 is SNEGSKA (reference sequence). Trimming removed 6 bases at V and 1 base at J, with 6 bases between. CDR3 DNA sequence: TGCAGTGCCCAGGATAACTATGGCTACACCTTC. Amino acid sequence: CSAQDNYGYTF.

The chain couples TRBV7-6 to TRBJ2-1, with TRBD2 matching 9 bases. The germline CDR1 and CDR2 sequences are SGHVS and FNYEAQ. V shed 6 bases, J shed 7 bases, and the junction held 7 bases outside the gene matches. This CDR3 region has 14 residues. The CDR3 nucleotides read TGTGCCAGCAGGGGCGCGGGGGGGCCGAATGAGCAGTTCTTC. This gives the protein CASRGAGGPNEQFF.

The chain carries TRBV2 and TRBJ1-2; D is unclear. The CDR3 has 14 residues. Germline-derived CDR1 and CDR2 are SNHLY and FYNNEI. V lost 7 bases and J 7 bases, leaving 19 bases between the germline ends. CDR3 in amino acids: CASMQDNLYSGYTF. The CDR3 bases are TGTGCCAGCATGCAAGACAACCTATATAGTGGCTACACCTTC.

This sequence joins TRBV30 and TRBJ1-2, with D perhaps matching TRBD1 (6 bases). This CDR3 is built from 12 residues. CDR1 GTSNPN and CDR2 SVGIG come from the germline V gene (reference sequence). The chain's CDR3 is CGLRGGFYGYTF. As DNA, the CDR3 is TGTGGGCTGCGAGGGGGATTCTATGGCTACACCTTC.

The chain employs TRBV14 and TRBJ2-2, with 7 bases identical to TRBD1. Germline assignment: CDR1 SGHDN and CDR2 FVKESK. This CDR3 region has 17 residues. V was clipped by 4 bases and J by 0 bases; unmatched bases: 8. The CDR3 sequence: CASSRSGDSANTGELFF. The CDR3 nucleotides are TGTGCCAGCAGCCGGAGTGGGGACAGCGCGAACACCGGGGAGCTGTTTTTT.

The J gene is TRBJ2-7, the V gene TRBV6-5, with 7 bases that match TRBD2. J was trimmed by 1 base and V by 4 bases; bases with no gene match: 7. This CDR3 spans 15 amino acids. Germline V lookup: CDR1 MNHEY, CDR2 SVGAGI. CDR3 in DNA: TGTGCCAGCAGTTCCCGGCGGGGGACTTCCTACGAGCAGTACTTC. The encoded protein is CASSSRRGTSYEQYF.

On this clone itself: Other DNA sequences in the same sample also yield this CDR3. The rearrangement links TRBV9 to TRBJ2-1; 7 nucleotides match TRBD2. Germline V CDR1 and CDR2: SGDLS, YYNGEE. V lost 0 bases and J lost 4; bases outside the gene matches: 4. There are 15 residues in the CDR3. CDR3 bases: TGTGCCAGCAGCGTAGGGCTAGCGGAGTACAATGAGCAGTTCTTC. It encodes CASSVGLAEYNEQFF.

The rearrangement joins TRBV7-2 to TRBJ2-1, with TRBD2 matching 13 bases. This CDR3 region has 16 residues. V lost 4 bases, J lost 8 bases, and 8 bases stayed unmatched. Germline V gives CDR1 SGHTA, CDR2 FQGNSA. CDR3 sequence reads: CASSSILAGGPYEQFF. The CDR3 DNA sequence: TGTGCCAGCAGCTCCATACTAGCGGGGGGGCCTTATGAGCAGTTCTTC.

The chain recombines TRBV19 with TRBJ1-5; unclear D gene. Looked up from germline, CDR1 is LNHDA and CDR2 is SQIVND (reference sequence). The CDR3 runs 13 residues. Trimming shortened V by 8 bases and J by 3 bases, and 11 bases separated the two germline ends. In nucleotides, the CDR3 is TGTGCCAGTCGGTTGGGCCCCAATCAGCCCCAGCATTTT. Its protein product is CASRLGPNQPQHF.

The chain employs TRBV4-1 and TRBJ2-7; D possibly corresponds to TRBD2 (5 bases). The V gene's germline CDR1 is MGHRA and CDR2 YSYEKL. The CDR3 runs 14 residues. Trimming cost V 1 base and J 4 bases, with 11 bases left between them. The CDR3 DNA reads TGCGCCAGCAGCCAAGGAGGGCCCGCATACGAGCAGTACTTC. This gives the protein CASSQGGPAYEQYF.

The gene calls are TRBV6-5 and TRBJ1-1; D gene uncertain. This CDR3 region has 14 residues. The V end lost 2 bases, the J end lost 7 bases, and 14 bases lay between the germline ends. Germline lookup yields CDR1 MNHEY and CDR2 SVGAGI. The CDR3 nucleotides read TGTGCCAGCAGTTACCTGAGCAGGAAAAGTGAAGCTTTCTTT. Amino acids: CASSYLSRKSEAFF.

The CDR3 reads CASSWQGQYEQYF. CDR3 nucleotide sequence: TGTGCCAGCAGCTGGCAAGGACAGTACGAGCAGTACTTC. The rearrangement links TRBV5-6 to TRBJ2-7, with D perhaps TRBD1 (6 bases). The CDR3 runs to 13 residues. Germline values: CDR1 SGHDT, CDR2 YYEEEE. Trimming cost V 3 bases and J 4 bases, with 11 bases left between them.

CDR3 bases: TGTGCCAGCAGCGTGGACCTCGGGAAGGGGACCCAGTACTTC. Its translation is CASSVDLGKGTQYF. The chain carries TRBV5-5 and TRBJ2-5; perhaps TRBD2 as D (5 bases). Trimming removed 4 bases from V and 7 bases from J, with 17 bases in between. This CDR3 region has 14 residues. CDR1 is SGHKS and CDR2 is YYEKEE in the germline V gene (reference sequence).

Only one count was recorded for this clone. The rearrangement joins TRBV4-1 to TRBJ2-6, with a weak D call TRBD2 (5 bases). The CDR3 length is 19 residues. V dropped 2 bases and J dropped 2 bases, with 19 bases sitting between them. Germline lookup yields CDR1 MGHRA and CDR2 YSYEKL. CDR3 residues: CASSQLGGRRFAGANVLTF. The CDR3, as DNA: TGCGCCAGCAGCCAATTGGGTGGCCGGAGGTTTGCTGGGGCCAACGTCCTGACTTTC.

This clone was observed a few times. The rearrangement uses TRBV7-8 and TRBJ2-7; 8 bases align to TRBD2. Germline V gene lookup returns CDR1 SGHVS and CDR2 FQNEAQ. The CDR3 contains 15 residues. J lost 0 bases, V lost 5 bases, and 6 bases had no gene match. The CDR3, as DNA: TGTGCCAGCAGCCAAACTAGCGGTGACTCCTACGAGCAGTACTTC. Amino acid sequence: CASSQTSGDSYEQYF.

The rearrangement uses TRBV30 and TRBJ1-1; no clear D. CDR3 length: 12 amino acids. Looked up from germline, CDR1 is GTSNPN and CDR2 is SVGIG (reference sequence). The V end lost 7 bases, the J end lost 4 bases, and 13 bases lay between the germline ends. CDR3 in amino acids: CAFQRVGTEAFF. The CDR3 nucleotides read TGTGCCTTCCAGAGGGTGGGCACTGAAGCTTTCTTT.